This T cell receptor beta chain was sequenced during a study of shared clonotypes between healthy human individuals. This CDR3 comprises 10 residues. Germline lookup yields CDR1 SNHLY and CDR2 FYNNEI. Between the trimmed V and J ends, which lost 3 bases and 10 bases, there was a span of 4 bases. Measured with immunoSEQ multiplex PCR; TCRdb has only the in-frame clones, and not every one. This table holds about 960,000 clones, roughly 72% found once. The chain couples TRBV2 to TRBJ2-1, with D unclear. The sequencing input was memory CD4+ T cells sorted from blood. Regarding subset: CD45RA-negative fraction. This receptor was obtained from a man between 18 and 35 years old in good health. CDR3 region: CASSDREQFF. The CDR3 DNA is TGTGCCAGCAGTGACAGGGAGCAGTTCTTC. Based on the CDR3 plus reference TRBV2 and TRBJ2-1, the full variable domain is EPEVTQTPSHQVTQMGQEVILRCVPISNHLYFYWYRQILGQKVEFLVSFYNNEISEKSEIFDDQFSVERPDGSNFTLKIRSTKLEDSAMYFCASSDREQFFGPGTRLTVL.